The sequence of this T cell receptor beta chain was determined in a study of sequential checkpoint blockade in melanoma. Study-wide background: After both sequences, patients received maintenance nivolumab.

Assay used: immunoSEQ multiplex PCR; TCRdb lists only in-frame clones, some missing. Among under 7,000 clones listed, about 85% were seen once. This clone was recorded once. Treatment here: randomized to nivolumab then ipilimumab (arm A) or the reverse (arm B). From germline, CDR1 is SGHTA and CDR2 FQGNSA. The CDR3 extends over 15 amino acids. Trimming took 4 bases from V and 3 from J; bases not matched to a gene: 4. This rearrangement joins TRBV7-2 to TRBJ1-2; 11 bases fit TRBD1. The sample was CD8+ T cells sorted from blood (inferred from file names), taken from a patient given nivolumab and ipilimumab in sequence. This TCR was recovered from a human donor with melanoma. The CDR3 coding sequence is TGTGCCAGCAGCTCCCGGACAGGGGGCGACTATGGCTACACCTTC. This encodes CASSSRTGGDYGYTF.